A selection of T cell receptor beta chains follows, all from one sample in a study of STAT5B mutations in CD4+ large granular lymphocyte leukemia. The repertoire was sequenced with immunoSEQ multiplex PCR; TCRdb's copy has only in-frame clones and lacks some. There are 4,000 or so clones in the sample; roughly four fifths occur only once, and around three quarters lies in the top ten. What was sequenced was PBMCs. Every receptor here comes from a man aged 70-80 years with CD4+ T-cell large granular lymphocyte leukemia. CDR3s include the opening cysteine and the closing phenylalanine or tryptophan. A D gene is named only where the DNA matches it firmly. Clone size is stated in some rows and not others, as once, few, many or a class when expanded.

TRBJ1-1,14,.,TRBV13,.,TGTGCCAGCAGCTTTATGGAGGGCTCCACTGAAGCTTTCTTT,CASSFMEGSTEAFF
TRBJ2-7,13,few,TRBV5-1,.,TGCGCCAGCAGCTTCGGGCAGGCCTACGAGCAGTACTTC,CASSFGQAYEQYF
TRBJ2-7,18,.,TRBV5-4,TRBD2,TGTGCCAGCAGCTTGGCCCCCTCGCTGGGCGGGAGCTCCTACGAGCAGTACTTC,CASSLAPSLGGSSYEQYF
TRBJ2-7,15,.,TRBV27,TRBD2,TGTGCCAGCAGTCGTCGGACTAGCGGGGGGTACGAGCAGTACTTC,CASSRRTSGGYEQYF
TRBJ1-1,14,.,TRBV4-1,TRBD1,TGCGCCAGCAGCCTCGGGACAGGGAACACTGAAGCTTTCTTT,CASSLGTGNTEAFF
TRBJ1-1,14,.,TRBV19,TRBD1,TGTGCCAGTAAGTCCCGCCAGGGGGCCCCTGAAGCTTTCTTT,CASKSRQGAPEAFF
TRBJ1-1,16,few,TRBV9,.,TGTGCCAGCAGCGTAGATAAAACAGACATGAACACTGAAGCTTTCTTT,CASSVDKTDMNTEAFF
TRBJ2-3,14,.,TRBV13,.,TGTGCCAGCAGCTTAGGACTGAGCACAGATACGCAGTATTTT,CASSLGLSTDTQYF
TRBJ2-3,12,once,TRBV5-1,.,TGCGCCAGCAGAGAGGGTACAGATACGCAGTATTTT,CASREGTDTQYF
TRBJ1-5,15,.,TRBV4-2,.,TGTGCCAGCAGCCAAGGAGCTCAGGGCAATCAGCCCCAGCATTTT,CASSQGAQGNQPQHF